Included here is one TCR beta chain sequence, with context. The data derive from a study of T cell changes during pregnancy in multiple sclerosis. The length of the CDR3 is 14 residues. CDR1 and CDR2 (germline): SGHVS, FQNEAQ. V dropped 0 bases and J dropped 8 bases, with 12 bases sitting between them. Measured with immunoSEQ multiplex PCR; TCRdb has only the in-frame clones, and not every one. In the table there are tens of thousands of clones, about nine tenths of which are singletons. The rearrangement links TRBV7-8 to TRBJ2-3, with D maybe TRBD2 (5 bases). The clonotype was recovered from a female donor with multiple sclerosis, enrolled in a pregnancy study. Sequencing used peripheral blood, obtained before pregnancy. The CDR3 spells CASSLAGAQATQYF. The DNA of the CDR3 is TGTGCCAGCAGCTTAGCGGGAGCTCAGGCTACGCAGTATTTT.